One and the same sample provided the 27 T cell receptor beta chains below, sequenced in a study of early T cells in non-severe SARS-CoV-2 infection (dated by TCRdb to the early 2020s). Library preparation used 5' RACE. Instrument used: NextSeq 500. TCRdb handled the public reads itself, with Q25 trimming in fastp and clone calling in MiXCR, and kept productive beta chains. CDR3 protein sequences are deduplicated, and each keeps its most common genes and DNA. The sample records approximately 58,000 distinct CDR3 sequences, around 12% of which are singletons. Over 2% of the sample is taken by the ten largest. Sequences were derived from whole blood, sampled at baseline. The receptors stem from an adult who was a healthcare worker with PCR-confirmed SARS-CoV-2 infection or an uninfected control (not recorded which).

The chain uses TRBV20-1 and TRBJ1-1; 12 bases line up with TRBD1. Germline trimming cut 3 bases from V and 0 bases from J; bases unmatched to any gene: 2. The CDR3 length is 15 residues. Germline loops: CDR1 DFQATT, CDR2 SNEGSKA (reference sequence). CDR3 sequence: CSARGQGALNTEAFF. The DNA of the CDR3 is TGCAGTGCTAGGGGACAGGGGGCCTTGAACACTGAAGCTTTCTTT.

In this sample, this clonotype turned up a few times. The gene calls are TRBV29-1 and TRBJ1-1, with TRBD1 as a possible D gene (5 bases). CDR1 and CDR2 (germline): SQVTM, ANQGSEA. Trimming stripped 7 bases from V and 4 bases from J, with 16 bases between. This CDR3 is 13 amino acids long. The DNA of the CDR3 is TGCAGCGCAGTAGAAGGAGACAGCACTGAAGCTTTCTTT. Protein product: CSAVEGDSTEAFF.

This clonotype came up a few times. The gene calls are TRBV5-5 and TRBJ1-6, with TRBD1 matching over 7 bases. The CDR3 has 17 amino acids. Germline V gene data show CDR1 as SGHKS and CDR2 as YYEKEE (reference sequence). Losses at the gene ends were 5 bases for V and 0 bases for J; bases not matched to a gene: 8. The CDR3 protein is CASREDRRSSYNSPLHF. CDR3 DNA: TGTGCCAGCAGAGAGGACAGGCGGAGCTCCTATAATTCACCCCTCCACTTT.

This clonotype was counted between two and nine times. The J gene is TRBJ1-1, the V gene TRBV20-1, with 12 nucleotides matching TRBD1. The CDR3 loop spans 15 amino acids. After removal of 0 bases from V and 5 bases from J, the junction contained 4 bases not matched to a gene. Germline loops: CDR1 DFQATT, CDR2 SNEGSKA (reference sequence). CDR3 nucleotides: TGCAGTGCTAGAGATTGGGGACAGGGGGCTACTGAAGCTTTCTTT. Translation gives CSARDWGQGATEAFF.

The CDR3 sequence is CASSTRQGATEAFF. CDR3 in DNA: TGTGCCAGCAGCACGAGACAGGGGGCTACTGAAGCTTTCTTT. J is TRBJ1-1 and V is TRBV2, with TRBD1 matching 10 bases. Germline CDR1 SNHLY, CDR2 FYNNEI. With V trimmed by 6 bases and J by 5 bases, 6 bases remained unmatched. The CDR3 runs to 14 residues.

This sequence joins TRBV7-2 and TRBJ2-7, with TRBD1 identical over 7 bases. The V and J ends lost 5 bases and 1 base, in that order; junction bases with no gene match: 8. The CDR3 is 15 amino acids. The V gene's germline CDR1 is SGHTA and CDR2 FQGNSA. Here the CDR3 reads CASSPRTGASYEQYF. The CDR3 nucleotides read TGTGCCAGCAGCCCAAGGACAGGAGCTTCCTACGAGCAGTACTTC.

This clonotype was recorded a few times. V and J are TRBV7-2 and TRBJ2-6; D call uncertain. The V gene lost 4 bases and the J gene lost 5 bases, with 9 bases spanning the gap. The CDR3 sequence is 14 residues long. Germline lookup yields CDR1 SGHTA and CDR2 FQGNSA. CDR3 DNA: TGTGCCAGCAGCTCCCGAACGCGGGCCAACGTCCTGACTTTC. Protein product: CASSSRTRANVLTF.

This clonotype was observed a few times. This sequence joins TRBV2 and TRBJ2-7; D is possibly TRBD1 (5 bases). The CDR3 contains 18 residues. V lost 4 bases, J lost 3 bases, and 25 bases lay in between. The V gene's germline CDR1 is SNHLY and CDR2 FYNNEI. The CDR3 protein is CASSGFGRRAQLYYEQYF. The CDR3, as DNA: TGTGCCAGCAGTGGGTTCGGGCGCAGGGCCCAACTTTACTACGAGCAGTACTTC.

This clonotype was seen only a few times. CDR3 DNA: TGCGCCAGCAGCTTGGACCCGGGACGTTACACAGATACGCAGTATTTT. Residues: CASSLDPGRYTDTQYF. This chain joins TRBV5-1 and TRBJ2-3, with D possibly called TRBD1 or TRBD2 (5 bases each). Germline CDR1 reads SGHRS; CDR2 reads YFSETQ. This CDR3 is 16 amino acids long. Trimming cost V 0 bases and J 2 bases, with 13 bases left between them.

This clonotype showed up many times. The V call is TRBV12-3 or TRBV12-4, the J call TRBJ1-5, with D possibly being TRBD1 (5 bases). The CDR3 is 15 residues long. V shed 2 bases and J shed 4 bases, with 12 bases lying between them. CDR3 bases: TGTGCCAGCAGTTTAAGCAGGGAGAAGAATCAGCCCCAGCATTTT. Protein sequence: CASSLSREKNQPQHF.

The sample holds a few counts of this clonotype. V is TRBV21-1 and J is TRBJ1-5; no DNA check was done on the table's D call, TRBD1. TRBV21-1 is noted as a pseudogene. CDR3 size: 16 residues. CDR3 amino acids: CASSRHRGGRDQPQHF. In DNA form, the CDR3 reads TGTGCCAGCAGCAGGCACAGGGGGGGACGGGATCAGCCCCAGCATTTT.

This clonotype was seen more than once but under ten times. V usage is TRBV6-5 and J usage is TRBJ1-1; D gene ambiguous. The CDR3 has 15 residues. Per the germline V gene, CDR1 is MNHEY and CDR2 is SVGAGI. V dropped 0 bases and J dropped 10 bases, with 18 bases sitting between them. The DNA of the CDR3 is TGTGCCAGCAGTTACTCGAGAGGCCCCGGCGTGGCAGCTTTCTTT. Translation: CASSYSRGPGVAAFF.

This clonotype was seen a handful of times. The V call is TRBV5-4, the J call TRBJ2-7; TRBD2 matches at 8 bases. The CDR3 has 14 amino acids. V shed 3 bases and J 0 bases; nucleotides not matched to a gene: 2. Germline lookup yields CDR1 SGHNT and CDR2 YYREEE (reference sequence). CDR3 in amino acids: CASSSSGYSYEQYF. The CDR3 nucleotides read TGTGCCAGCAGCTCTAGCGGGTACTCCTACGAGCAGTACTTC.

The V gene is TRBV28, the J gene TRBJ1-2; 7 bases are shared with TRBD1. The germline gives CDR1 MDHEN, CDR2 SYDVKM. V shed 6 bases, J shed 7 bases, and the junction held 5 bases outside the gene matches. The length of the CDR3 is 12 residues. The CDR3 bases are TGTGCCAGCAGACCGGGACAGTCTGGCTACACCTTC. This gives the protein CASRPGQSGYTF.

This clonotype was picked up a small number of times. The chain has TRBV20-1 and TRBJ2-1; a weak D match, TRBD2 (6 bases). V lost 0 bases and J 0 bases, leaving 12 bases between the germline ends. In germline, CDR1 is DFQATT, CDR2 SNEGSKA (reference sequence). The length of the CDR3 is 16 residues. For the CDR3, the DNA is TGCAGTGCTAGAGATCCGCGAGCGGGCTCCTACAATGAGCAGTTCTTC. Protein sequence: CSARDPRAGSYNEQFF.

The gene calls are TRBV6-1 and TRBJ2-6; D not certain. This CDR3 has 15 residues. V dropped 4 bases and J dropped 2 bases, with 9 bases sitting between them. The germline gives CDR1 MNHNS, CDR2 SASEGT. The CDR3 region is CASSVVGTGANVLTF. For the CDR3, the DNA is TGTGCCAGCAGTGTAGTGGGGACTGGGGCCAACGTCCTGACTTTC.

There are a few counts of this clonotype. The chain recombines TRBV9 with TRBJ2-1; 9 positions match TRBD2. This CDR3 is 14 amino acids long. Trimming at V came to 0 bases and at J to 14 bases, leaving 9 bases not matched to a gene. Germline V gene data show CDR1 as SGDLS and CDR2 as YYNGEE. The CDR3 DNA is TGTGCCAGCAGCGTAGGCGGTAGCGGGAGACAGGAGTTCTTC. As protein: CASSVGGSGRQEFF.

The chain uses TRBV9 and TRBJ2-7, with D perhaps being TRBD1 or TRBD2 (5 bases each). V was clipped by 5 bases and J by 2 bases, with 17 bases between them. The CDR3 is made up of 15 amino acids. From germline, CDR1 is SGDLS and CDR2 YYNGEE. The CDR3 loop is CASSGTDRPPYEQYF. As DNA, the CDR3 is TGTGCCAGCAGTGGGACGGACCGTCCTCCCTACGAGCAGTACTTC.

The chain links TRBV11-2 to TRBJ2-1; TRBD2 might be the D (6 bases). Per the germline V gene, CDR1 is SGHAT and CDR2 is FQNNGV. Deletions cut 4 bases from V and 9 bases from J, with 13 bases between. This CDR3 comprises 13 residues. The CDR3 nucleotides read TGTGCCAGCAGCTCCCGCAGCGGGTTTGAGCAGTTCTTC. Encoded protein: CASSSRSGFEQFF.

The chain has TRBV5-4 and TRBJ2-3, with D possibly matching TRBD2 (6 bases). The V gene's germline CDR1 is SGHNT and CDR2 YYREEE (reference sequence). The CDR3 has 15 residues. The germline V and J ends were trimmed by 1 base and 4 bases, with 13 bases remaining between them. The CDR3 sequence: CASSLNREFPDTQYF. The CDR3 DNA reads TGTGCCAGCAGCTTGAATCGGGAGTTCCCAGATACGCAGTATTTT.

The V gene is TRBV7-2, the J gene TRBJ1-1; D is uncertain. The CDR3 spans 13 residues. V lost 5 bases to trimming and J lost 3 bases, with 10 bases between them. Germline CDR1 and CDR2: SGHTA and FQGNSA. CDR3 residues: CASSVTIDTEAFF. The CDR3 coding sequence is TGTGCCAGCAGCGTTACCATTGACACTGAAGCTTTCTTT. Full variable domain (outside the CDR3, taken from reference TRBV7-2 and TRBJ1-1): GAGVSQSPSNKVTEKGKDVELRCDPISGHTALYWYRQSLGQGLEFLIYFQGNSAPDKSGLPSDRFSAERTGGSVSTLTIQRTQQEDSAVYLCASSVTIDTEAFFGQGTRLTVV.

This clonotype was observed at least ten times. J is TRBJ1-1 and V is TRBV12-3 or TRBV12-4; unclear D gene. The ends were cut back, 3 bases at V and 1 base at J, with 6 bases in the middle. The CDR3 runs to 13 residues. DNA of the CDR3: TGTGCCAGCAGTTTTAATGGGAACACTGAAGCTTTCTTT. As protein: CASSFNGNTEAFF.

The chain's CDR3 is CASSITREKLFF. The CDR3 DNA sequence: TGTGCCAGTAGTATTACGCGGGAAAAACTGTTTTTT. The rearrangement links TRBV19 to TRBJ1-4; D gene unclear. Germline V gene sequence: CDR1 LNHDA, CDR2 SQIVND (reference sequence). The germline V and J ends were trimmed by 3 bases and 8 bases, with 7 bases remaining between them. This CDR3 has 12 residues.

The chain is built from TRBV4-2 and TRBJ2-7, with 9 nucleotides matching TRBD2. The germline gives CDR1 LGHNA, CDR2 YNFKEQ. The CDR3 length is 21 residues. The V and J ends lost 4 bases and 0 bases, in that order; junction bases with no gene match: 22. The CDR3 reads CASSRSGLATSYALNSYEQYF. The CDR3 coding sequence is TGTGCCAGCAGCCGGTCAGGACTAGCGACCTCGTACGCCCTAAACTCCTACGAGCAGTACTTC.

Ten or more counts support this clonotype. The V and J genes are TRBV14 and TRBJ1-2, with D hard to call. Germline V CDR1 and CDR2: SGHDN, FVKESK. The CDR3 is 12 amino acids. Trimming pared 3 bases from V and 7 bases from J, leaving 9 bases between. The CDR3 DNA sequence: TGTGCCAGCAGCCAGTCGACGGCTGGCTACACCTTC. It encodes CASSQSTAGYTF.

This clonotype turned up a few times. The chain couples TRBV28 to TRBJ1-2; D is unclear. CDR3 length: 12 residues. CDR1 MDHEN and CDR2 SYDVKM come from the germline V gene. The V gene lost 6 bases and the J gene lost 2 bases, with 7 bases spanning the gap. This CDR3 reads CASRELNYGYTF. In DNA form, the CDR3 reads TGTGCCAGCAGGGAGTTAAACTATGGCTACACCTTC.

The chain couples TRBV6-1 to TRBJ2-3; a possible D gene is TRBD1 (5 bases). V was shortened by 3 bases and J by 2 bases, with 12 bases between the two germline ends. The length of the CDR3 is 15 residues. Germline CDR1 MNHNS, CDR2 SASEGT. Here the CDR3 reads CASSESIRATDTQYF. CDR3 sequence (DNA): TGTGCCAGCAGTGAGTCGATCAGGGCCACAGATACGCAGTATTTT.